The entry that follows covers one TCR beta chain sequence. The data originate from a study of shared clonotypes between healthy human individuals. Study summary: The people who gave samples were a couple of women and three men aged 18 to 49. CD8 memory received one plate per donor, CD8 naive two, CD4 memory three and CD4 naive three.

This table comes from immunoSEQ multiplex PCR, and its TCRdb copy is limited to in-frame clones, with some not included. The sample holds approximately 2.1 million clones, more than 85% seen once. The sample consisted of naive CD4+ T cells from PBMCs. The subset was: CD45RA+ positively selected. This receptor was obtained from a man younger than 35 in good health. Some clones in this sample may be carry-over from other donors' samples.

The CDR3 reads CASSLAAGGGQETQYF. Written as DNA, the CDR3 is TGTGCCAGCAGCTTGGCGGCAGGGGGCGGACAAGAGACCCAGTACTTC. The J gene is TRBJ2-5, the V gene TRBV5-5; 8 nucleotides match TRBD1. J lost 2 bases, V lost 0 bases, and 6 bases had no gene match. This CDR3 is 16 amino acids long. The germline CDR1 and CDR2 sequences are SGHKS and YYEKEE (reference sequence).